Below, 21 T cell receptor beta chains from the same sample are listed, as sequenced in a study of T cell responses to AZD1222 COVID-19 vaccine. The assay was immunoSEQ multiplex PCR, and TCRdb's table has in-frame clones only and misses some. The table shows about 100,000 clones, with roughly 83% occurring only once. The material was peripheral blood, obtained on day 0 of AZD1222 vaccination. The source of these receptors is an adult in good health.

Details on this clone: Compared with germline, one end of the junction differs, possibly owing to a read error. J is TRBJ2-5 and V is TRBV7-7, with unresolved D. The CDR3 extends over 15 amino acids. Looked up from germline, CDR1 is SSHAT and CDR2 is FNYEAQ (reference sequence). The DNA for the CDR3 is TGTGCTAGCAGCCCACTTGCTGGTCCGCAAGAGACCCAGTACTTC. Its protein product is CASSPLAGPQETQYF.

This clone was detected once. V usage is TRBV30 and J usage is TRBJ1-2, with 7 positions matching TRBD1. V lost 5 bases, J lost 2 bases, and 5 bases stayed unmatched. Per germline, CDR1 GTSNPN and CDR2 SVGIG (reference sequence). This CDR3 spans 13 amino acids. CDR3 loop: CAWAVQGNYGYTF. DNA of the CDR3: TGTGCCTGGGCCGTACAGGGGAACTATGGCTACACCTTC.

This chain joins TRBV10-3 and TRBJ2-1; possibly TRBD2 for D (6 bases). The ends were cut back, 8 bases at V and 5 bases at J, with 13 bases in the middle. The germline gives CDR1 ENHRY, CDR2 SYGVKD. This CDR3 region has 13 residues. CDR3 nucleotide sequence: TGTGCCATCGGGAGCGGGCATAACAATGAGCAGTTCTTC. Its protein product is CAIGSGHNNEQFF.

This chain joins TRBV21-1 and TRBJ2-7. TRBV21-1 is assigned pseudogene status. The CDR3 has 18 residues. This chain's CDR3 is CASSKAVRQNQRLREQYV. In nucleotides, the CDR3 is TGTGCCAGCAGCAAAGCGGTAAGACAGAACCAACGACTACGGGAGCAGTACGTC.

J is TRBJ1-3 and V is TRBV3-1 (or the pseudogene TRBV3-2); D is ambiguous. Germline V gene lookup returns CDR1 LGHDT and CDR2 YNNKEL (reference sequence). V was trimmed by 0 bases and J by 3 bases, leaving 24 bases between them. CDR3 length: 20 residues. The CDR3 spells CASSQDPPKLISGGGNTIYF. Written as DNA, the CDR3 is TGTGCCAGCAGCCAAGATCCCCCAAAGTTAATCTCGGGCGGTGGAAACACCATATATTTT.

This chain uses TRBV19 with TRBJ2-2; 8 bases are a match to TRBD2. V gave up 0 bases and J gave up 5 bases; unmatched junction bases: 8. Per germline, CDR1 LNHDA and CDR2 SQIVND (reference sequence). The length of the CDR3 is 17 residues. The CDR3 loop is CASSIDHGSGKTGELFF. The CDR3 nucleotides read TGTGCCAGTAGTATAGATCACGGTAGCGGGAAAACCGGGGAGCTGTTTTTT.

The chain is built from TRBV4-2 and TRBJ1-1; 7 nucleotides align to TRBD1. Looked up from germline, CDR1 is LGHNA and CDR2 is YNFKEQ. The V segment lost 3 bases and the J segment 0 bases; nucleotides outside the gene matches: 7. CDR3 length equals 16 residues. CDR3 amino acids: CASSHTGDYLNTEAFF. As DNA, the CDR3 is TGTGCCAGCAGCCACACAGGGGACTACCTGAACACTGAAGCTTTCTTT.

This chain uses TRBV4-3 with TRBJ2-2; D remains ambiguous. The CDR3 spans 16 residues. The germline gives CDR1 LGHNA, CDR2 YSLEER. V dropped 0 bases and J dropped 3 bases, with 11 bases sitting between them. CDR3 in amino acids: CASSQEVDWHTGELFF. CDR3 DNA sequence: TGCGCCAGCAGCCAAGAGGTCGACTGGCACACCGGGGAGCTGTTTTTT.

V and J are TRBV5-1 and TRBJ1-6; D perhaps matches TRBD1 (5 bases). CDR1 and CDR2 (germline): SGHRS, YFSETQ. Trimming removed 4 bases at V and 6 bases at J, with 11 bases between. The CDR3 loop spans 14 amino acids. The CDR3 DNA follows: TGCGCCAGCAGCCCAGGGTCGAGTAATTCACCCCTCCACTTT. This encodes CASSPGSSNSPLHF.

The V call is TRBV19, the J call TRBJ2-2; D is undetermined. This CDR3 contains 14 residues. The V gene's germline CDR1 is LNHDA and CDR2 SQIVND (reference sequence). The V end lost 3 bases, the J end lost 7 bases, and 12 bases lay between the germline ends. The CDR3 nucleotides are TGTGCCAGTAGTATTCGACACTCGGGCGGGGAGCTGTTTTTT. It codes for CASSIRHSGGELFF.

This sequence joins TRBV28 and TRBJ2-5; D tentatively reads TRBD1 or TRBD2 (6 bases each). CDR3 size: 14 residues. V was cut by 3 bases and J by 4 bases, with 12 bases left in between. The germline V gene encodes CDR1 MDHEN and CDR2 SYDVKM. The CDR3 sequence: CASSFRGGRETQYF. Here the CDR3 DNA reads TGTGCCAGCAGTTTCAGAGGGGGGCGAGAGACCCAGTACTTC.

As DNA, the CDR3 is TGCAGCGTTGCCCCGGCAGGGACTTCTGGAAACACCATATATTTT. Residues: CSVAPAGTSGNTIYF. The V and J genes are TRBV29-1 and TRBJ1-3; weak D call: TRBD1 (5 bases). In germline, CDR1 is SQVTM, CDR2 ANQGSEA. V lost 4 bases to trimming and J lost 1 base, with 14 bases between them. This CDR3 has 15 amino acids.

The chain joins TRBV7-2 to TRBJ2-7; D remains unclear. Per the germline V gene, CDR1 is SGHTA and CDR2 is FQGNSA. This CDR3 spans 12 amino acids. Trimming cost V 5 bases and J 2 bases, with 7 bases left between them. Here the CDR3 reads CASSLTPYEQYF. The CDR3 nucleotides are TGTGCCAGCAGCCTTACCCCCTACGAGCAGTACTTC.

This clone was detected a few times. For the CDR3, the DNA is TGTGCCGGACCTCGAGGGGCGGGTGAAAAACTGTTTTTT. This codes for CAGPRGAGEKLFF. The chain uses TRBV12-3 or TRBV12-4 and TRBJ1-4; TRBD1 might be the D (5 bases). V was cut by 11 bases and J by 7 bases, with 17 bases left in between. The CDR3 runs to 13 residues.

The chain couples TRBV28 to TRBJ2-7; 10 bases fit TRBD1. Germline V gives CDR1 MDHEN, CDR2 SYDVKM. With V trimmed by 8 bases and J by 2 bases, 12 bases remained unmatched. The CDR3 is 16 amino acids. The DNA of the CDR3 is TGTGCCAGCGGGACACCGGGACAGGGGAGCCCCTACGAGCAGTACTTC. It encodes CASGTPGQGSPYEQYF. Together with reference TRBV28 and TRBJ2-7, the CDR3 gives the full variable domain: DVKVTQSSRYLVKRTGEKVFLECVQDMDHENMFWYRQDPGLGLRLIYFSYDVKMKEKGDIPEGYSVSREKKERFSLILESASTNQTSMYLCASGTPGQGSPYEQYFGPGTRLTVT.

The chain recombines TRBV7-2 with TRBJ2-7, with D unresolved. Trimming cost V 1 base and J 5 bases, with 15 bases left between them. Germline V gene data show CDR1 as SGHTA and CDR2 as FQGNSA. The CDR3 loop spans 15 amino acids. The DNA of the CDR3 is TGTGCCAGCAGCTTAGGCAGTCGAATCGGTAACGAGCAGTACTTC. It encodes CASSLGSRIGNEQYF.

The chain couples TRBV6-5 to TRBJ2-3; 7 positions agree with TRBD2. Germline V lookup: CDR1 MNHEY, CDR2 SVGAGI. J lost 4 bases, V lost 6 bases, and 4 bases had no gene match. The CDR3 has 13 residues. The CDR3 sequence: CASRYTSADTQYF. CDR3 DNA: TGTGCCAGCAGGTATACTAGCGCAGATACGCAGTATTTT.

The chain is built from TRBV7-2 and TRBJ1-1; D remains ambiguous. The V end lost 1 base, the J end lost 2 bases, and 5 bases lay between the germline ends. The germline CDR1 and CDR2 sequences are SGHTA and FQGNSA. The CDR3 has 13 amino acids. CDR3 bases: TGTGCCAGCAGCTTAGTGGTAAACACTGAAGCTTTCTTT. It translates to CASSLVVNTEAFF.

This chain uses TRBV27 with TRBJ1-1; D unclear. The CDR3 has 14 amino acids. Trimming pared 6 bases from V and 1 base from J, leaving 12 bases between. Per the germline V gene, CDR1 is MNHEY and CDR2 is SMNVEV (reference sequence). CDR3 loop: CASRPEGSNTEAFF. Here the CDR3 DNA reads TGTGCCAGCAGGCCCGAAGGGTCGAACACTGAAGCTTTCTTT.

The CDR3 bases are TGTGCCATCAGTGAGTCTTATCGGCGAACATTTGAAGCTTTCTTT. Its protein is CAISESYRRTFEAFF. This chain joins TRBV10-3 and TRBJ1-1; no firm D call. The CDR3 totals 15 residues. The ends were cut back, 0 bases at V and 7 bases at J, with 15 bases in the middle. The germline CDR1 and CDR2 sequences are ENHRY and SYGVKD.

This clone has more than one count but fewer than ten. The chain has TRBV6-5 and TRBJ2-2, with a weak D call TRBD2 (6 bases). The ends were cut back, 4 bases at V and 5 bases at J, with 14 bases in the middle. Germline V gives CDR1 MNHEY, CDR2 SVGAGI. The CDR3 length is 15 residues. In nucleotides, the CDR3 is TGTGCCAGCAGTTCGGGGGTACCGAGAACCGGGGAGCTGTTTTTT. Its protein product is CASSSGVPRTGELFF.